This TCR beta chain was captured in a study of monozygotic twins with inflammatory bowel disease. The study, taken as a whole, reports: The study found lower TCRbeta diversity (inverse Simpson) in IBD patients than in healthy co-twins.

This CDR3 is 13 amino acids long. Germline CDR1 MNHEY, CDR2 SMNVEV (reference sequence). From roughly 3,200 ng of total RNA, each TCR library was prepared. TCRdb processed the 5' RACE reads again and assigns one entry to each CDR3 protein, with no DNA. This repertoire includes approximately 400,000 distinct CDR3 sequences. Remarks on this clonotype: The antigen remains undetermined.

This TCR came from a human donor with ulcerative colitis or Crohn's disease, or a healthy co-twin of an affected twin (not recorded which). The rearrangement joins TRBV27 to TRBJ2-3; the D call of TRBD2 rests on TCRdb alone, since no DNA is present to check it. Sample: blood. CDR3 amino acids: CASSSDRNLPQYF.